These T cell receptor beta chains were read from a single sample in a study of early T cells in non-severe SARS-CoV-2 infection. TCRdb re-analysed the 5' RACE reads in MiXCR, keeping a single row per CDR3 protein. In the table there are some 82,000 distinct CDR3 sequences, roughly 12% of which are singletons. Sequencing used whole blood. All receptors come from an adult who was a healthcare worker with PCR-confirmed SARS-CoV-2 infection or an uninfected control (not recorded which). The CDR3 runs from the conserved cysteine through the conserved F or W. The order of the fields is clone size, D gene, V gene, J gene, CDR3 protein, CDR3 DNA. D genes are given only for firm matches. Clone size is shown for a subset of rows, as once, few, many or a class of expanded clone.

clone_size: -
d_call: -
v_call: TRBV6-5
j_call: TRBJ2-2
cdr3_aa: CASSNDRGAGKLFF
cdr3_nt: TGTGCCAGCAGTAACGACCGAGGGGCTGGGAAGCTGTTTTTT

clone_size: few
d_call: TRBD2
v_call: TRBV5-1
j_call: TRBJ2-5
cdr3_aa: CASRTSGRDQETQYF
cdr3_nt: TGCGCCAGCAGGACTAGCGGGAGGGACCAAGAGACCCAGTACTTC

clone_size: -
d_call: -
v_call: TRBV14
j_call: TRBJ1-1
cdr3_aa: CASSHLRVDGTEAFF
cdr3_nt: TGTGCCAGCAGCCACCTCAGGGTCGACGGCACTGAAGCTTTCTTT

clone_size: many
d_call: TRBD2
v_call: TRBV20-1
j_call: TRBJ2-5
cdr3_aa: CSVKGTSQETQYF
cdr3_nt: TGCAGTGTCAAAGGGACTAGCCAAGAGACCCAGTACTTC

clone_size: many
d_call: TRBD1
v_call: TRBV19
j_call: TRBJ1-6
cdr3_aa: CASSLDRDRAPLHF
cdr3_nt: TGTGCCAGTAGTTTGGACAGGGACCGTGCGCCCCTCCACTTT

clone_size: -
d_call: -
v_call: TRBV29-1
j_call: TRBJ2-2
cdr3_aa: CSVAHLTNTGELFF
cdr3_nt: TGCAGCGTGGCTCACCTGACGAACACCGGGGAGCTGTTTTTT

clone_size: few
d_call: TRBD1
v_call: TRBV5-1
j_call: TRBJ2-1
cdr3_aa: CASRDRGGDEQFF
cdr3_nt: TGCGCCAGCAGAGACAGGGGTGGGGATGAGCAGTTCTTC

clone_size: few
d_call: TRBD1
v_call: TRBV5-1
j_call: TRBJ1-1
cdr3_aa: CASSLGQDTEAFF
cdr3_nt: TGCGCCAGCAGCCTGGGACAGGACACTGAAGCTTTCTTT

clone_size: -
d_call: -
v_call: TRBV5-4
j_call: TRBJ2-3
cdr3_aa: CASSSPLDTQYF
cdr3_nt: TGTGCCAGCAGCTCCCCCCTAGATACGCAGTATTTT

clone_size: few
d_call: -
v_call: TRBV6-5
j_call: TRBJ2-7
cdr3_aa: CASTGAREQYF
cdr3_nt: TGTGCCAGCACCGGGGCCCGCGAGCAGTACTTC

clone_size: -
d_call: TRBD1
v_call: TRBV6-5
j_call: TRBJ1-3
cdr3_aa: CASSWDRETAGNTIYF
cdr3_nt: TGTGCCAGCAGCTGGGACAGAGAAACGGCTGGAAACACCATATATTTT

clone_size: few
d_call: -
v_call: TRBV7-3
j_call: TRBJ2-1
cdr3_aa: CASSLTRAPRVNEQFF
cdr3_nt: TGTGCCAGCAGCTTAACGCGTGCGCCTAGGGTCAATGAGCAGTTCTTC

clone_size: -
d_call: -
v_call: TRBV9
j_call: TRBJ1-5
cdr3_aa: CASSVRVGQPQLF
cdr3_nt: TGTGCCAGCAGCGTCAGGGTTGGACAGCCCCAGCTTTTT

clone_size: many
d_call: -
v_call: TRBV7-3
j_call: TRBJ2-1
cdr3_aa: CASSLDGRSSGEQFF
cdr3_nt: TGTGCCAGCAGCTTAGACGGGAGATCTTCGGGTGAGCAGTTCTTC

clone_size: few
d_call: -
v_call: TRBV20-1
j_call: TRBJ1-5
cdr3_aa: CSAKGVGGPNQPQHF
cdr3_nt: TGCAGTGCTAAAGGGGTAGGAGGCCCCAATCAGCCCCAGCATTTT

clone_size: -
d_call: -
v_call: TRBV10-3
j_call: TRBJ2-1
cdr3_aa: CAARGLLDSKQFF
cdr3_nt: TGTGCCGCTCGAGGCTTGTTGGACAGTAAGCAGTTCTTC

clone_size: -
d_call: -
v_call: TRBV11-3
j_call: TRBJ2-5
cdr3_aa: CASSQEGQTQYF
cdr3_nt: TGTGCCAGCAGCCAGGAGGGTCAGACCCAGTACTTC

clone_size: few
d_call: -
v_call: TRBV5-4
j_call: TRBJ1-2
cdr3_aa: CASSLVEGYGYTF
cdr3_nt: TGTGCCAGCAGCTTGGTTGAGGGGTATGGCTACACCTTC

clone_size: -
d_call: -
v_call: TRBV28
j_call: TRBJ1-1
cdr3_aa: CASMGITEAFF
cdr3_nt: TGTGCCAGCATGGGTATCACTGAAGCTTTCTTT

clone_size: -
d_call: -
v_call: TRBV24-1
j_call: TRBJ2-1
cdr3_aa: CATSDLGVNEQFF
cdr3_nt: TGTGCCACCAGTGATTTGGGGGTAAATGAGCAGTTCTTC

clone_size: -
d_call: -
v_call: TRBV4-1
j_call: TRBJ2-1
cdr3_aa: CASSQGYSVYNEQFF
cdr3_nt: TGCGCCAGCAGCCAAGGGTATTCAGTTTACAATGAGCAGTTCTTC

clone_size: many
d_call: TRBD1
v_call: TRBV11-2
j_call: TRBJ1-5
cdr3_aa: CASSLDPDRPWASNQPQHF
cdr3_nt: TGTGCCAGCAGCTTAGATCCGGACAGGCCTTGGGCTAGCAATCAGCCCCAGCATTTT

clone_size: few
d_call: TRBD1
v_call: TRBV13
j_call: TRBJ2-7
cdr3_aa: CASRTGGNYEQYF
cdr3_nt: TGTGCCAGTCGGACAGGCGGCAACTACGAGCAGTACTTC

clone_size: many
d_call: TRBD1
v_call: TRBV5-1
j_call: TRBJ2-1
cdr3_aa: CASRQGALSSYNEQFF
cdr3_nt: TGCGCCAGCAGGCAGGGGGCTTTAAGCTCCTACAATGAGCAGTTCTTC

clone_size: few
d_call: TRBD2
v_call: TRBV3-1
j_call: TRBJ2-7
cdr3_aa: CASSQIAGAVSEQYF
cdr3_nt: TGTGCCAGCAGCCAGATAGCGGGAGCGGTGAGCGAGCAGTACTTC

clone_size: few
d_call: -
v_call: TRBV29-1
j_call: TRBJ1-2
cdr3_aa: CSVSPRINYGYTF
cdr3_nt: TGCAGCGTTTCTCCCAGGATAAACTATGGCTACACCTTC